This T cell receptor beta chain emerged from a study of cytomegalovirus exposure and HLA in healthy donors. Study results and caveats: The dataset shows that most TCR sequences were rare, while some public TCRs occurred in many donors. Testing in vitro showed a few CMV-associated chains specific for CMV antigens.

Between the trimmed V and J ends, which lost 5 bases and 7 bases, there was a span of 18 bases. Germline V gene sequence: CDR1 MNHEY, CDR2 SVGAGI. The CDR3 contains 14 residues. Using immunoSEQ multiplex PCR, the repertoire was profiled, and TCRdb retains in-frame clones only, with some absent. There are 90,000 or so clones in the sample; around 85% occur only once, and 20% to 25% lies in the top ten. The donors formed part of the roughly 110-subject validation cohort, distinct from the roughly 670-subject first cohort. Of note for this clone: Its antigen is not identified.

This chain links TRBV6-5 with TRBJ2-7, with a weak D call TRBD2 (5 bases). The sample was PBMCs. The receptor was isolated from a man aged 18-30 years in good health and CMV-seropositive. CDR3 amino acids: CASSIEGQMGEQYF. Here the CDR3 DNA reads TGTGCCAGCAGTATTGAGGGCCAAATGGGGGAGCAGTACTTC.